This T cell receptor (beta chain) was sequenced in a study of T-cell reconstitution after alpha-beta-depleted transplantation in children. At least ten counts were recorded for this clonotype. Its antigen is currently unknown. The study, taken as a whole, reports: At one year after transplant, newly produced T cells mostly accounted for T-cell counts and diversity. Where alpha-beta T cells came from about two months after transplant was reportedly several hundred expanded graft clones. The high TCRbeta diversity at day 60 in some patients came from surviving recipient T cells and thymic progenitors.

V was clipped by 6 bases and J by 5 bases; unmatched bases: 3. Germline V lookup: CDR1 SQVTM, CDR2 ANQGSEA. This CDR3 has 13 residues. It was with unique molecular identifiers that the TCRbeta library was prepared. TCRdb reprocessed the PCR reads with MiXCR, giving one entry per CDR3 protein. The profile shows 140,000 to 150,000 distinct CDR3 sequences, 8.8% of them singletons. The chain is built from TRBV29-1 and TRBJ1-5, with 11 bases fitting TRBD1. This sample comprised PBMCs, mostly from graft donor cells, obtained 180 days after TCRalphabeta/CD19-depleted stem cell transplant. This sequence was found in a female patient between 2 and 15 years old who had a stem cell transplant for congenital amegakaryocytic thrombocytopenia, so the T cells may come from the graft donor. As DNA, the CDR3 is TGCAGCGTGGGACAGGGGGTTGATCAGCCCCAGCATTTT. It yields the protein CSVGQGVDQPQHF. Together with reference TRBV29-1 and TRBJ1-5, the CDR3 gives the full variable domain: SAVISQKPSRDICQRGTSLTIQCQVDSQVTMMFWYRQQPGQSLTLIATANQGSEATYESGFVIDKFPISRPNLTFSTLTVSNMSPEDSSIYLCSVGQGVDQPQHFGDGTRLSIL.